This TCR beta chain was captured in a study of T cell changes during pregnancy in multiple sclerosis. Germline CDR1 reads SGHAT; CDR2 reads FQDESV (reference sequence). With 3 bases removed from V and 4 bases from J, the gap between germline ends came to 6 bases. The CDR3 runs to 12 residues. Only in-frame clones appear in the TCRdb table, and some are missing; sequencing was by immunoSEQ multiplex PCR. The table shows some 71,000 clones, with about 91% occurring only once. The clonotype originates from a female donor in good health, enrolled as a control in a pregnancy study. This rearrangement joins TRBV11-1 to TRBJ1-2, with D possibly being TRBD1 (6 bases). Material: CD4+ T cells from peripheral blood mononuclear cells, obtained in the third trimester of pregnancy. The CDR3 coding sequence is TGTGCCAGCAGCTTGACAGGCTATGGCTACACCTTC. The encoded protein is CASSLTGYGYTF.